The source of this T cell receptor beta chain is a study of OX40 agonist ivuxolimab in advanced cancers. Study conclusions and caveats: CD4+ and CD8+ T cells in blood underwent clonal expansion by week 6 at 0.1 to 3.0 mg/kg. Also showing low normalized T-cell clonal expansion were some of the nonresponders.

The assay was immunoSEQ multiplex PCR, and TCRdb's table has in-frame clones only and misses some. The sample comprises about 94,000 clones, roughly 84% of which are singletons, and under 0.35% rests with the top ten. Sampling times: baseline, cycle 4 day 1, cycle 7 day 1. Comment on this clone: The antigen is undetermined.

Per the germline V gene, CDR1 is MNHEY and CDR2 is SMNVEV (reference sequence). V dropped 5 bases and J dropped 4 bases, with 9 bases sitting between them. This CDR3 has 13 residues. The sequence came from an adult with an advanced solid tumor such as melanoma, head and neck, liver or kidney cancer. The source was CD4+ or CD8+ T cells sorted from blood, collected in a trial of the OX40 agonist ivuxolimab. This chain links TRBV27 with TRBJ1-3, with D unresolved. The CDR3 nucleotides are TGTGCCAGCAGTCCAAACACCGGAAACACCATATATTTT. Its translation is CASSPNTGNTIYF.